This T cell receptor beta chain was recovered during a study of human T cells and chemical hapten exposure. Overall study: The use of 2% DPC on around 2 cm by around 2 cm of upper inner arm skin constituted sensitization. Affected patients, primarily female, had alopecia areata, totalis or universalis. Diphenylcyclopropenone was administered weekly to the scalp of patients throughout the roughly 23-week study.

From the RACE reads, TCRdb called clonotypes with MiXCR, one entry per CDR3 protein. The sample includes roughly 250,000 distinct CDR3 sequences, approximately 8.4% of them seen just once. Germline CDR1 reads SGHAT; CDR2 reads FQNNGV. The CDR3 consists of 15 residues. V lost 0 bases to trimming and J lost 5 bases, with 10 bases between them. The time point denotes: pre-sensitization, week 0. Indicated treatment: therapeutic diphenylcyclopropenone sensitization with weekly scalp DPC. The authors' total RNA extraction used unfractionated whole blood. Sequenced here: whole blood, sampled in connection with sensitization to the hapten diphenylcyclopropenone (DPC). The chain recombines TRBV11-2 with TRBJ2-2; D uncertain. The clonotype originates from a woman between 35 and 50 years old with alopecia areata. Some clones in this sample may be carry-over from other donors' samples. Written as DNA, the CDR3 is TGTGCCAGCAGCTTAGACGGACGGAGAACCGGGGAGCTGTTTTTT. Its protein product is CASSLDGRRTGELFF.